This T cell receptor (beta chain) was recovered during a study of cytomegalovirus exposure and HLA in healthy donors. Trimming stripped 6 bases from V and 0 bases from J, with 14 bases between. Germline V gives CDR1 MGHRA, CDR2 YSYEKL. This CDR3 comprises 15 residues. Study observations and caveats: Some TCR beta chains (around 160 of them) were listed as cytomegalovirus-associated. An analysis that was carried out later associated 15,000 to 20,000 TCR beta sequences with HLA alleles at 0.05 false discovery rate. Sequence variants that were highly shared formed a cluster that was likely a sequencing artifact. The authors later found HLA-associated TCR beta chains more clonally expanded than equally common others.

It was with 60 Vbeta and 13 Jbeta primers that the PCR ran. Sequencing was performed with immunoSEQ multiplex PCR; in TCRdb, only in-frame clones are kept and a portion is missing. The profile covers roughly 200,000 clones, with roughly 80% appearing a single time and about 1.7% taken by the ten largest. In this sample, this clone turned up a few times. Its cognate antigen is unknown. The chain recombines TRBV4-1 with TRBJ1-1; D is possibly TRBD1 (5 bases). The TCR was taken from a woman younger than 35 in good health and CMV-seronegative. The sequencing sample was made of PBMCs. The CDR3 sequence is CASRGTGLVNTEAFF. CDR3 bases: TGCGCCAGCAGGGGGACCGGACTAGTGAACACTGAAGCTTTCTTT.